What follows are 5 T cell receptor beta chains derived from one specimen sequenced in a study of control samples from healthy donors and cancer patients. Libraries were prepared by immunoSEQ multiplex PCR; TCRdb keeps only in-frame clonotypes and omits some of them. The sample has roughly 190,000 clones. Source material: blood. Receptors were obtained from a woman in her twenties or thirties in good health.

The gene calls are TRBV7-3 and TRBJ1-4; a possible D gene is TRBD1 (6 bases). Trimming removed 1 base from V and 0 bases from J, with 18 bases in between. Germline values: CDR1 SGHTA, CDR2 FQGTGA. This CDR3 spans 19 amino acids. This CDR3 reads CASSLKGVGSSTTNEKLFF. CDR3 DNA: TGTGCCAGCAGCTTAAAGGGGGTCGGCAGCTCCACAACTAATGAAAAACTGTTTTTT.

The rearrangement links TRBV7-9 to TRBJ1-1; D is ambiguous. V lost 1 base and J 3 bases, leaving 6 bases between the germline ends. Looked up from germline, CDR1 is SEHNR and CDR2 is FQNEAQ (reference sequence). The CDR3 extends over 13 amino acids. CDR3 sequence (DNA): TGTGCCAGCAGCTTAGAGGTGGACACTGAAGCTTTCTTT. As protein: CASSLEVDTEAFF.

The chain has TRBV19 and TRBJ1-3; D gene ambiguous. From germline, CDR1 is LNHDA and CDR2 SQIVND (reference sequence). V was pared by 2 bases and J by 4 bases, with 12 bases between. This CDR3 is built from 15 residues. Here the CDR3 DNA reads TGTGCCAGTAGTATACCACGAGGACGGGGAAACACCATATATTTT. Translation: CASSIPRGRGNTIYF.

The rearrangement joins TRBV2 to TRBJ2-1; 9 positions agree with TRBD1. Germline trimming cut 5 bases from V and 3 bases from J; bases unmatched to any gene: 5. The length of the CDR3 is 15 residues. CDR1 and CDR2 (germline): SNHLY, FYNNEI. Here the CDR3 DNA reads TGTGCCAGCAGTCCGGGACAGGGTTTCTACAATGAGCAGTTCTTC. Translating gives CASSPGQGFYNEQFF.

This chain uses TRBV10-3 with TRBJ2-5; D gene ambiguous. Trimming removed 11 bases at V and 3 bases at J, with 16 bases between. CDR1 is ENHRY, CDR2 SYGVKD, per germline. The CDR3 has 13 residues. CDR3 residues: CAPRPADKETQYF. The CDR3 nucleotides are TGTGCCCCCCGGCCGGCCGATAAAGAGACCCAGTACTTC.